This TCR beta chain comes out of a study of T-cell reconstitution after alpha-beta-depleted transplantation in children. This clonotype was found many times. It was with unique molecular identifiers that the TCRbeta library was prepared. TCRdb re-called the PCR reads through MiXCR, storing one row per CDR3 protein. Found here are a few hundred thousand distinct CDR3 sequences, 9.5% to 15% of them singletons; the top ten hold roughly 5.4%. The CDR3 runs 16 residues. The V gene end was trimmed by 2 bases and the J gene end by 3 bases; junction bases not matched to a gene: 4. Germline CDR1 and CDR2: MNHEY and SVGAGI.

This clonotype was sampled from a human donor who donated a stem cell graft to a child with combined immunodeficiency. The specimen was PBMCs from the stem cell graft donor, collected from the stem cell graft. The rearrangement uses TRBV6-5 and TRBJ2-3, with TRBD2 matching 11 bases. The CDR3 spells CASSYDSGRGTDTQYF. The CDR3, as DNA: TGTGCCAGCAGTTACGATAGCGGGAGGGGTACAGATACGCAGTATTTT.